Listed here are 14 T cell receptor beta chains from one sample, sequenced in a study of PD-1 blockade in classical Hodgkin lymphoma. Every one of the patients relapsed after autologous stem cell transplantation (brentuximab vedotin exposure was variable). Magnetic negative selection served to purify CD4+ T cells out of PBMCs that had been thawed. Sequenced by immunoSEQ multiplex PCR; TCRdb stores in-frame clones only, minus some. The sample includes 7,500 to 8,000 clones, about nine tenths seen only once; the top ten take roughly 1.7%. The input for sequencing was CD4+ T cells from blood, taken at baseline. The receptors were sampled from a human donor with classical Hodgkin lymphoma.

The chain carries TRBV2 and TRBJ2-1; possible D gene TRBD1, 5 bases. Trimming removed 4 bases at V and 8 bases at J, with 21 bases between. Per germline, CDR1 SNHLY and CDR2 FYNNEI. CDR3 length: 16 residues. Here the CDR3 reads CASSVFQGVLAHEQFF. CDR3 nucleotide sequence: TGTGCCAGCAGTGTATTCCAGGGCGTTTTAGCTCATGAGCAGTTCTTC.

This clone was recorded only once. The V call is TRBV5-4, the J call TRBJ2-6; D remains unclear. Per the germline V gene, CDR1 is SGHNT and CDR2 is YYREEE (reference sequence). The CDR3 loop spans 14 amino acids. V was clipped by 4 bases and J by 0 bases, with 5 bases between them. CDR3 protein: CASSPLSGANVLTF. CDR3 nucleotides: TGTGCCAGCAGCCCCCTCTCTGGGGCCAACGTCCTGACTTTC.

The V gene is TRBV5-1, the J gene TRBJ1-3, with D uncertain. This CDR3 spans 15 amino acids. V gave up 0 bases and J gave up 0 bases, with 7 bases separating them. Germline V gene sequence: CDR1 SGHRS, CDR2 YFSETQ. The CDR3 DNA follows: TGCGCCAGCAGCTTGGTTCCAGTCTCTGGAAACACCATATATTTT. Translation gives CASSLVPVSGNTIYF.

DNA of the CDR3: TGTGCCAGCTCACCTGAACCGGACGGGGAGCTGTTTTTT. It is translated as CASSPEPDGELFF. The gene calls are TRBV18 and TRBJ2-2; D is ambiguous. The CDR3 runs 13 residues. The germline CDR1 and CDR2 sequences are KGHSH and LQKENI. V lost 3 bases, J lost 7 bases, and 9 bases lay in between.

V gene TRBV19 combines with J gene TRBJ2-3; TRBD1 or TRBD2 may be the D gene (5 bases each). The germline V gene encodes CDR1 LNHDA and CDR2 SQIVND (reference sequence). V lost 8 bases, J lost 2 bases, and 14 bases lay in between. This CDR3 comprises 14 residues. The CDR3 DNA is TGTGCCAGTTCAAGGGACCGCTACACAGATACGCAGTATTTT. Protein sequence: CASSRDRYTDTQYF.

This chain uses TRBV5-1 with TRBJ1-4; no clear D. This CDR3 comprises 14 residues. Trimming cost V 4 bases and J 6 bases, with 13 bases left between them. Germline CDR1 and CDR2: SGHRS and YFSETQ. The CDR3: CASSKDATDEKLFF. The CDR3 region has the DNA TGCGCCAGCAGCAAGGACGCAACCGATGAAAAACTGTTTTTT.

The chain carries TRBV5-6 and TRBJ2-5, with D unclear. This CDR3 comprises 14 residues. Germline V gives CDR1 SGHDT, CDR2 YYEEEE. Deletions cut 4 bases from V and 1 base from J, with 11 bases between. CDR3 bases: TGTGCCAGCAGCCCAGCAGATTTCCAAGAGACCCAGTACTTC. This gives the protein CASSPADFQETQYF.

V gene TRBV7-9 combines with J gene TRBJ1-3; 8 nucleotides match TRBD1. The V gene end was trimmed by 2 bases and the J gene end by 3 bases; junction bases not matched to a gene: 6. Germline V gives CDR1 SEHNR, CDR2 FQNEAQ (reference sequence). This CDR3 comprises 16 residues. CDR3 sequence reads: CASSLHTGGVGNTIYF. The CDR3 bases are TGTGCCAGCAGCTTACATACAGGGGGAGTTGGAAACACCATATATTTT. Using reference TRBV7-9 and TRBJ1-3 for the parts outside the CDR3, the full variable domain is DTGVSQNPRHKITKRGQNVTFRCDPISEHNRLYWYRQTLGQGPEFLTYFQNEAQLEKSRLLSDRFSAERPKGSFSTLEIQRTEQGDSAMYLCASSLHTGGVGNTIYFGEGSWLTVV.

With regard to this clone: This specimen includes other DNA sequences encoding the same CDR3. The genes are TRBV5-8 and TRBJ2-5; no clear D gene. This CDR3 spans 13 amino acids. The V gene lost 1 base and the J gene lost 5 bases, with 9 bases spanning the gap. Germline CDR1 SGHTS, CDR2 YDEGEE. The CDR3 bases are TGTGCCAGCAGCTTGCGAGGTCGGGAGACCCAGTACTTC. Translating it yields CASSLRGRETQYF.

The chain recombines TRBV7-9 with TRBJ2-7; TRBD1 agrees at 8 bases. CDR1 SEHNR and CDR2 FQNEAQ come from the germline V gene (reference sequence). With 5 bases clipped from V and 1 base from J, the junction kept 7 bases outside the gene matches. There are 15 residues in the CDR3. In DNA, the CDR3 is TGTGCCAGCAGCGCCCGGACAGGGCGGTCCTACGAGCAGTACTTC. It encodes CASSARTGRSYEQYF.

V usage is TRBV5-1 and J usage is TRBJ2-7; D is perhaps TRBD1 (5 bases). Germline V gene lookup returns CDR1 SGHRS and CDR2 YFSETQ. There are 13 residues in the CDR3. V dropped 3 bases and J dropped 0 bases, with 7 bases sitting between them. CDR3 sequence: CASSSGHSYEQYF. Written as DNA, the CDR3 is TGCGCCAGCAGCTCAGGACACTCCTACGAGCAGTACTTC.

The genes are TRBV15 and TRBJ1-2; TRBD1 matches at 9 bases. The length of the CDR3 is 15 residues. J was trimmed by 3 bases and V by 3 bases; bases with no gene match: 5. From germline, CDR1 is LNHNV and CDR2 YYDKDF (reference sequence). The CDR3 here is CATSRDRGRDYGYTF. The CDR3 DNA reads as TGTGCCACCAGCAGGGACAGGGGCAGGGACTATGGCTACACCTTC.

In this sample, this clone turned up once. The chain links TRBV20-1 to TRBJ2-1, with D hard to call. CDR1 and CDR2 from the germline V gene are DFQATT and SNEGSKA (reference sequence). This CDR3 comprises 11 residues. Trimming cost V 6 bases and J 7 bases, with 10 bases left between them. The CDR3 sequence: CSAPPQNEQFF. As DNA, the CDR3 is TGCAGTGCCCCCCCGCAGAATGAGCAGTTCTTC.

The V and J genes are TRBV19 and TRBJ2-1; TRBD2 agrees at 8 bases. Germline CDR1 LNHDA, CDR2 SQIVND (reference sequence). V trimming: 6 bases; J trimming: 9 bases; junction bases outside the gene matches: 10. This CDR3 comprises 14 residues. The CDR3 region is CASSPGLGLGEQFF. The DNA for the CDR3 is TGTGCCAGTAGCCCGGGACTAGGTTTGGGTGAGCAGTTCTTC. Supplemented by reference TRBV19 and TRBJ2-1, the full variable domain reads DGGITQSPKYLFRKEGQNVTLSCEQNLNHDAMYWYRQDPGQGLRLIYYSQIVNDFQKGDIAEGYSVSREKKESFPLTVTSAQKNPTAFYLCASSPGLGLGEQFFGPGTRLTVL.